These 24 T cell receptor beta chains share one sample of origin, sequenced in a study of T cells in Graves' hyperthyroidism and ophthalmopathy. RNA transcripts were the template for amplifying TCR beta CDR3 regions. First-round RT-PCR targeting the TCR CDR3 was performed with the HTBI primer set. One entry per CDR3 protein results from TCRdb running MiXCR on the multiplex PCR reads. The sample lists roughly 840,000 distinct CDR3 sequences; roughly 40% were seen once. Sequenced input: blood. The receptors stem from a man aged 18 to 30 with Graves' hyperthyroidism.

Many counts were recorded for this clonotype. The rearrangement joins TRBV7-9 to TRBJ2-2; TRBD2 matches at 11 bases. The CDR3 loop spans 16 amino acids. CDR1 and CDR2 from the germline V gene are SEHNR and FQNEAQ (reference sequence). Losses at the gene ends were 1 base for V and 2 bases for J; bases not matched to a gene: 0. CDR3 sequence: CASSLGLAGNTGELFF. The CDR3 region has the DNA TGTGCCAGCAGCTTAGGACTAGCGGGAAACACCGGGGAGCTGTTTTTT.

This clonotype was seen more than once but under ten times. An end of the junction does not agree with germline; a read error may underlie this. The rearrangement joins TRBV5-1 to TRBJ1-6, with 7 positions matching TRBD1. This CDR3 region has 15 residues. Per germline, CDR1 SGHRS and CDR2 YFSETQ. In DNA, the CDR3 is TGTGCCAGCAGTGAATCTCCGGGACAGAATTCACCCCTCCACTTT. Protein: CASSESPGQNSPLHF.

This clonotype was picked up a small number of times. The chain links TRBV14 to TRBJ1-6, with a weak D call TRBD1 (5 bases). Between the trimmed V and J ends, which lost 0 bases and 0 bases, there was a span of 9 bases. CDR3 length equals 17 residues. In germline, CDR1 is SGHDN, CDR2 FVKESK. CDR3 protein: CASSQDGGGSYNSPLHF. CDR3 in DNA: TGTGCCAGCAGCCAAGATGGGGGTGGCTCCTATAATTCACCCCTCCACTTT.

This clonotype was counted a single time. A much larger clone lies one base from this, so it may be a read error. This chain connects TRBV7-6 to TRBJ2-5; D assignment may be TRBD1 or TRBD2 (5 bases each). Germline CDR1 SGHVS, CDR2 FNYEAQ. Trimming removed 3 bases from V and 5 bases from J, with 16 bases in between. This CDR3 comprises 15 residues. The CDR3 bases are TGTGCCAGCAGCTTCGAGGGGTCATTATGGGAGACCCAGTACTTC. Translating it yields CASSFEGSLWETQYF.

The CDR3, as DNA: TGTGCCAGCAGCTTTGGGACACTCTTAACAGATCAGATTGGGGAGCTGTTTTTT. Translation: CASSFGTLLTDQIGELFF. The chain combines TRBV7-3 with TRBJ2-2, with D perhaps matching TRBD1 (6 bases). Germline loops: CDR1 SGHTA, CDR2 FQGTGA. Trimming removed 3 bases from V and 8 bases from J, with 25 bases in between. The CDR3 is 18 amino acids.

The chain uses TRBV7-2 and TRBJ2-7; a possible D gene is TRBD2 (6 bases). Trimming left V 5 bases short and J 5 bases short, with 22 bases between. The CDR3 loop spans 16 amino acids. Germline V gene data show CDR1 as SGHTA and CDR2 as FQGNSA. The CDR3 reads CASSQVSGRLLDEQYF. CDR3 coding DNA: TGTGCCAGCAGCCAAGTTTCCGGGAGATTGCTCGACGAGCAGTACTTC.

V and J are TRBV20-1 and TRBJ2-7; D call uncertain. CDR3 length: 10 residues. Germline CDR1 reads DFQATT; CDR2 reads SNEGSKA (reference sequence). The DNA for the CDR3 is TGCAAAGACCCAAGTTACGAGCAGTACTTC. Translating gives CKDPSYEQYF.

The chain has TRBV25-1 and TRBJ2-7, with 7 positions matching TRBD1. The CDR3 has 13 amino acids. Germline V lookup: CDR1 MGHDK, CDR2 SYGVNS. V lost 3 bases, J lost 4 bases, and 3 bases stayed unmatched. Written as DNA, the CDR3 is TGTGCCAGCAGTGAGACAGGGTTATACGAGCAGTACTTC. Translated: CASSETGLYEQYF.

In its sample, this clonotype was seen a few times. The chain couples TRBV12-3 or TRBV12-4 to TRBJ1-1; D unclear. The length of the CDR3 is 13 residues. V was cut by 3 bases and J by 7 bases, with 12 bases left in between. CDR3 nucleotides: TGTGCCAGCAGTTTGGGAGGAAGGAATGAAGCTTTCTTT. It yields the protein CASSLGGRNEAFF.

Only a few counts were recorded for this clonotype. Written as DNA, the CDR3 is TGCAGTGCTACCGACGTGACTACTTACGAGCAGTACTTC. Translated: CSATDVTTYEQYF. The gene calls are TRBV20-1 and TRBJ2-7, with a tentative D call TRBD2 (5 bases). Looked up from germline, CDR1 is DFQATT and CDR2 is SNEGSKA (reference sequence). Trimming stripped 4 bases from V and 4 bases from J, with 14 bases between. This CDR3 spans 13 amino acids.

The chain's CDR3 is CASRGDRAASGAIQETQYF. Here the CDR3 DNA reads TGTGCCAGCAGGGGGGACAGGGCCGCTAGCGGGGCCATCCAAGAGACCCAGTACTTC. V usage is TRBV6-1 and J usage is TRBJ2-5; D tentatively reads TRBD1 or TRBD2 (9 bases each). This CDR3 has 19 residues. Trimming removed 6 bases at V and 1 base at J, with 27 bases between. Germline values: CDR1 MNHNS, CDR2 SASEGT.

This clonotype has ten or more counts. The CDR3 region has the DNA TGTGCCAGCAGGGGACACGGTGACACTGAAGCTTTCTTT. Translated, it gives CASRGHGDTEAFF. This chain uses TRBV14 with TRBJ1-1, with TRBD1 as a possible D gene (6 bases). Trimming took 6 bases from V and 3 from J, leaving 11 bases between them. Germline V gene data show CDR1 as SGHDN and CDR2 as FVKESK. This CDR3 comprises 13 residues.

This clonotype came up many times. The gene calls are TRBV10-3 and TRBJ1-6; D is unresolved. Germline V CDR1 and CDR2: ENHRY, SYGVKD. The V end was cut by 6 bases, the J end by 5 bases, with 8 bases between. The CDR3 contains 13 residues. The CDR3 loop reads CAIRGVNNSPLHF. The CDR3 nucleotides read TGTGCCATCAGGGGAGTAAATAATTCACCCCTCCACTTT.

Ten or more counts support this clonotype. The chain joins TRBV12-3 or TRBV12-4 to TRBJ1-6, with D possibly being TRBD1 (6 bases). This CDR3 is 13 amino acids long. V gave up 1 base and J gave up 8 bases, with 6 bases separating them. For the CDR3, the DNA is TGTGCCAGCAGTTTAGGGACAGATTCACCCCTCCACTTT. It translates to CASSLGTDSPLHF.

The CDR3 DNA reads TGCAGTGCGGCCTCAACGGACTATTGGAAAGAGACCCAGTACTTC. Its translation is CSAASTDYWKETQYF. The chain joins TRBV20-1 to TRBJ2-5; D might be TRBD2 (6 bases). The CDR3 extends over 15 amino acids. The germline V and J ends were trimmed by 6 bases and 3 bases, with 20 bases remaining between them. Germline V gene data show CDR1 as DFQATT and CDR2 as SNEGSKA (reference sequence).

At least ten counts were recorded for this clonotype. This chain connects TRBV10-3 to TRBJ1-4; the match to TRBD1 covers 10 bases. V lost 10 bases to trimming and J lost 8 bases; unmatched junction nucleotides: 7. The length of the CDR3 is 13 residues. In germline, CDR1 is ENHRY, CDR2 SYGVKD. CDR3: CATKDRGSEKLFF. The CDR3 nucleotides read TGTGCCACAAAGGACAGGGGGAGCGAAAAACTGTTTTTT.

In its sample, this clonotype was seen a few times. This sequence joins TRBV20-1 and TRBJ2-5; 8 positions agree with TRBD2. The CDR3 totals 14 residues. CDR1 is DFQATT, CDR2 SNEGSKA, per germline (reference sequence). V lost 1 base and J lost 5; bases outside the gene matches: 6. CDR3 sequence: CSARAGGPHETQYF. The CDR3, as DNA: TGCAGTGCTAGAGCGGGAGGGCCCCATGAGACCCAGTACTTC.

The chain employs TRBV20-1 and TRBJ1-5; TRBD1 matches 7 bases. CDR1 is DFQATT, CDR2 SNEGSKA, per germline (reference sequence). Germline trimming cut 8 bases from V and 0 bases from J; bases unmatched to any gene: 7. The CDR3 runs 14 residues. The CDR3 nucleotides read TGCAGTACGCCAACAGGGGTTAGCAATCAGCCCCAGCATTTT. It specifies CSTPTGVSNQPQHF.

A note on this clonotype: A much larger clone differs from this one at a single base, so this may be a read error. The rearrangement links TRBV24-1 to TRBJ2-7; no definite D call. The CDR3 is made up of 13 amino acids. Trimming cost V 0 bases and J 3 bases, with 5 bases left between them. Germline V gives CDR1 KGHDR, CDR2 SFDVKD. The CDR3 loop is CATSDLRVYEQYF. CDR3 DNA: TGTGCCACCAGTGATTTGCGAGTCTACGAGCAGTACTTC.

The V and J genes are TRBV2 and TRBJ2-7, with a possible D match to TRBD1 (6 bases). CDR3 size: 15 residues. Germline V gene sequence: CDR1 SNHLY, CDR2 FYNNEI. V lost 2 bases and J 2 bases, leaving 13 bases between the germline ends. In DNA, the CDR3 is TGTGCCAGCAGTGAAATACAGGGTCTCCCCTACGAGCAGTACTTC. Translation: CASSEIQGLPYEQYF.

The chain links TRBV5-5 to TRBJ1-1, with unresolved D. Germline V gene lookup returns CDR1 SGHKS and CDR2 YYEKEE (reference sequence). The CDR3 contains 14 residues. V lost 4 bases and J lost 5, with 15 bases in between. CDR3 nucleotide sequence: TGTGCCAGCAGCCCCTCCGGAAAGTTTACTGAAGCTTTCTTT. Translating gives CASSPSGKFTEAFF. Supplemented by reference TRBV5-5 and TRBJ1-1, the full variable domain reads DAGVTQSPTHLIKTRGQQVTLRCSPISGHKSVSWYQQVLGQGPQFIFQYYEKEERGRGNFPDRFSARQFPNYSSELNVNALLLGDSALYLCASSPSGKFTEAFFGQGTRLTVV.

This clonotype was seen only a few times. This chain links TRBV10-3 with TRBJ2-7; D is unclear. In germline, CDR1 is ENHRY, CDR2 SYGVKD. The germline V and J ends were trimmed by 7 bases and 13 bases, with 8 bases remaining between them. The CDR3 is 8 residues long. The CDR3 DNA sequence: TGTGCCATCATTACCCCCTACTTC. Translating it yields CAIITPYF.

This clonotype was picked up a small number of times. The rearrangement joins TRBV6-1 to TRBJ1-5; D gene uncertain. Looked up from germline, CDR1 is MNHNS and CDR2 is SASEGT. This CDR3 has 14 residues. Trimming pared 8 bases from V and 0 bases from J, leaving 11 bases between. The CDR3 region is CASSGSDSNQPQHF. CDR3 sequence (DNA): TGTGCCAGCTCGGGCAGCGATAGCAATCAGCCCCAGCATTTT.

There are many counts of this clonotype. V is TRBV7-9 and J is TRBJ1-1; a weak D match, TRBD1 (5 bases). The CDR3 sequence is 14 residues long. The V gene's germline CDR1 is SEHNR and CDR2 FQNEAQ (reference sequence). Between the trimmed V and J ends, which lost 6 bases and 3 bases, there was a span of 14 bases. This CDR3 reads CASRAGTKDTEAFF. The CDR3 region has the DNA TGTGCCAGCAGGGCGGGGACGAAGGACACTGAAGCTTTCTTT.